The 21 T cell receptor beta chains presented below share a single source sample, sequenced in a study of HIV-infected patients and healthy controls. TCRdb redid the calling of the 5' RACE reads with MiXCR, one entry per CDR3 protein. The table includes approximately 67,000 distinct CDR3 sequences, approximately 15% detected once. The specimen sequenced was CD4+ T cells from blood. The source of these receptors is a human donor in good health.

The genes are TRBV20-1 and TRBJ1-5; 7 nucleotides match TRBD1. Germline V gene data show CDR1 as DFQATT and CDR2 as SNEGSKA (reference sequence). The CDR3 runs to 17 residues. The ends lost 3 bases at V and 0 bases at J; junction bases unmatched: 11. The CDR3: CSASRQGVPYSNQPQHF. Here the CDR3 DNA reads TGCAGTGCTAGTCGCCAGGGGGTTCCTTATAGCAATCAGCCCCAGCATTTT.

This clonotype has a count of ten or more. The V gene is TRBV28, the J gene TRBJ2-7, with D possibly being TRBD1 (6 bases). V was shortened by 4 bases and J by 6 bases, with 22 bases between the two germline ends. This CDR3 spans 16 amino acids. Looked up from germline, CDR1 is MDHEN and CDR2 is SYDVKM. The CDR3 region is CASSSIDRLNRGEQYF. The CDR3 nucleotides read TGTGCCAGCAGTTCGATCGACAGGCTCAATAGGGGCGAGCAGTACTTC.

The chain has TRBV29-1 and TRBJ2-5; TRBD2 is a possible D gene (7 bases). The V and J ends lost 3 bases and 5 bases respectively, with 16 bases between them. The germline gives CDR1 SQVTM, CDR2 ANQGSEA. The CDR3 totals 14 residues. In DNA form, the CDR3 reads TGCAGCGTTGATACCCGGGGGGCGGCCGAGACCCAGTACTTC. Its translation: CSVDTRGAAETQYF.

This clonotype was seen a few times. The V and J genes are TRBV6-5 and TRBJ2-6, with TRBD2 matching over 8 bases. The CDR3 loop spans 16 amino acids. CDR1 is MNHEY, CDR2 SVGAGI, per germline. V lost 6 bases, J lost 2 bases, and 6 bases stayed unmatched. CDR3 DNA sequence: TGTGCCAGCAGCCGGGGGGGGTGGACTGGGGCCAACGTCCTGACTTTC. Protein: CASSRGGWTGANVLTF.

The rearrangement links TRBV30 to TRBJ2-7; the D is unclear. The CDR3 contains 13 residues. Germline V gives CDR1 GTSNPN, CDR2 SVGIG (reference sequence). V lost 5 bases, J lost 4 bases, and 15 bases lay in between. The CDR3 sequence is CAWSQPLGYEQYF. CDR3 coding DNA: TGTGCCTGGTCACAGCCCCTGGGGTACGAGCAGTACTTC.

This clonotype has a handful of counts. V is TRBV28 and J is TRBJ1-5; TRBD1 agrees at 10 bases. CDR3 length: 17 amino acids. After removal of 6 bases from V and 6 bases from J, the junction contained 14 bases not matched to a gene. Per germline, CDR1 MDHEN and CDR2 SYDVKM. The CDR3, as DNA: TGTGCCAGCAGCCCACCACCGGGACAGGGGATGGGTCAGCCCCAGCATTTT. Amino acid sequence: CASSPPPGQGMGQPQHF.

This clonotype showed up many times. The chain combines TRBV20-1 with TRBJ1-1, with a weak D call TRBD1 (5 bases). Germline V gene lookup returns CDR1 DFQATT and CDR2 SNEGSKA (reference sequence). V was clipped by 7 bases and J by 2 bases, with 8 bases between them. This CDR3 is 11 amino acids long. The CDR3 loop is CSGGSNTEAFF. CDR3 coding DNA: TGCAGTGGGGGCAGCAACACTGAAGCTTTCTTT.

This clonotype has a handful of counts. V gene TRBV21-1 combines with J gene TRBJ2-7. TRBV21-1 is a known pseudogene. CDR3 length: 11 amino acids. The CDR3 region has the DNA TGTGCCAGCAGCAAACCCCACGAGCAGTACTTC. It specifies CASSKPHEQYF.

This clonotype was detected many times. The CDR3 sequence: CASSEARYEQYF. Here the CDR3 DNA reads TGTGCCAGCAGTGAAGCGCGGTACGAGCAGTACTTC. V is TRBV6-1 and J is TRBJ2-7, with D uncertain. Germline CDR1 MNHNS, CDR2 SASEGT. The V end lost 0 bases, the J end lost 4 bases, and 4 bases lay between the germline ends. CDR3 length equals 12 residues.

The rearrangement joins TRBV5-5 to TRBJ2-5; no firm D call. Germline V gives CDR1 SGHKS, CDR2 YYEKEE (reference sequence). V was pared by 4 bases and J by 1 base, with 11 bases between. This CDR3 spans 14 amino acids. Here the CDR3 DNA reads TGTGCCAGCAGCCCCCTAGGAGCCCAAGAGACCCAGTACTTC. Translated: CASSPLGAQETQYF. The full variable domain, rest sourced from reference TRBV5-5 and TRBJ2-5, is DAGVTQSPTHLIKTRGQQVTLRCSPISGHKSVSWYQQVLGQGPQFIFQYYEKEERGRGNFPDRFSARQFPNYSSELNVNALLLGDSALYLCASSPLGAQETQYFGPGTRLLVL.

V is TRBV11-2 and J is TRBJ1-6; 8 bases fit TRBD1. CDR3 length: 15 amino acids. V trimming: 0 bases; J trimming: 11 bases; junction bases outside the gene matches: 6. The germline V gene encodes CDR1 SGHAT and CDR2 FQNNGV. CDR3 amino acids: CASSLERQGRTPLHF. CDR3 sequence (DNA): TGTGCCAGCAGCTTAGAGCGACAGGGGCGGACACCCCTCCACTTT.

The V call is TRBV6-2 or TRBV6-3, the J call TRBJ2-1, with 11 bases lining up with TRBD2. Trimming removed 6 bases from V and 7 bases from J; junction bases left unmatched: 8. The CDR3 runs 15 residues. Germline V gene data show CDR1 as MNHEY and CDR2 as SVGEGT. Written as DNA, the CDR3 is TGTGCCAGCAGAAAACTAGCGGGAGTGAGGAATGAGCAGTTCTTC. Translating it yields CASRKLAGVRNEQFF.

In this sample, this clonotype turned up many times. The chain recombines TRBV4-3 with TRBJ2-3; no clear D. Germline CDR1 is LGHNA and CDR2 is YSLEER. The V and J ends lost 5 bases and 5 bases respectively, with 5 bases between them. The CDR3 sequence is 11 residues long. The CDR3 region has the DNA TGCGCCAGCAGCTCGGGAGATACGCAGTATTTT. This encodes CASSSGDTQYF.

The table lists this clonotype with a few counts. V gene TRBV12-3 or TRBV12-4 combines with J gene TRBJ2-4, with D perhaps matching TRBD1 (5 bases). The CDR3 length is 15 residues. V was pared by 4 bases and J by 0 bases, with 10 bases between. The CDR3 DNA reads TGTGCCAGCAGTTCTCCGACAGAAGCCAAAAACATTCAGTACTTC. It is translated as CASSSPTEAKNIQYF.

CDR3 residues: CASSMNSGANVLTF. The CDR3 nucleotides read TGTGCCAGTAGTATGAACTCTGGGGCCAACGTCCTGACTTTC. J is TRBJ2-6 and V is TRBV19; D is undetermined. V lost 3 bases and J lost 0, with 3 bases in between. The CDR3 consists of 14 residues. Germline V gives CDR1 LNHDA, CDR2 SQIVND (reference sequence).

The gene calls are TRBV5-6 and TRBJ1-2; possibly TRBD1 for D (5 bases). There are 13 residues in the CDR3. Germline lookup yields CDR1 SGHDT and CDR2 YYEEEE. V lost 4 bases and J lost 6, with 13 bases in between. The CDR3, as DNA: TGTGCCAGCAGCCCGGGACTAATTGATGGCTACACCTTC. Its protein product is CASSPGLIDGYTF.

There are a few counts of this clonotype. V and J are TRBV7-2 and TRBJ2-3; 8 bases are a match to TRBD2. The CDR3 sequence is 17 residues long. After removal of 0 bases from V and 6 bases from J, the junction contained 11 bases not matched to a gene. In germline, CDR1 is SGHTA, CDR2 FQGNSA. The CDR3 bases are TGTGCCAGCAGCTTAGCTCTGGCGGGGGGTACCAAGGATACGCAGTATTTT. It encodes CASSLALAGGTKDTQYF.

This CDR3 is CASSGAYGANVLTF. The CDR3 DNA reads TGTGCCAGCAGCGGGGCTTATGGGGCCAACGTCCTGACTTTC. The V and J genes are TRBV2 and TRBJ2-6; D tentatively fits TRBD1 or TRBD2 (5 bases each). The length of the CDR3 is 14 residues. CDR1 and CDR2 from the germline V gene are SNHLY and FYNNEI. V dropped 6 bases and J dropped 3 bases, with 9 bases sitting between them.

This sequence joins TRBV7-9 and TRBJ1-2; D is undetermined. The CDR3 has 13 residues. The germline V gene encodes CDR1 SEHNR and CDR2 FQNEAQ (reference sequence). The ends were cut back, 3 bases at V and 7 bases at J, with 12 bases in the middle. The CDR3 loop is CASSFLAESGYTF. DNA for the CDR3: TGTGCCAGCAGCTTTTTGGCAGAATCTGGCTACACCTTC.

This clonotype was detected a few times. The V gene is TRBV7-2, the J gene TRBJ1-1, with D possibly TRBD1 on 5 matching bases. This CDR3 spans 13 amino acids. Deletions cut 5 bases from V and 3 bases from J, with 10 bases between. Germline-derived CDR1 and CDR2 are SGHTA and FQGNSA. DNA of the CDR3: TGTGCCAGCAGCCCGGAGGGGTACACTGAAGCTTTCTTT. The encoded protein is CASSPEGYTEAFF.

The chain employs TRBV30 and TRBJ1-6; no firm D call. Germline CDR1 reads GTSNPN; CDR2 reads SVGIG (reference sequence). There are 11 residues in the CDR3. Trimming left V 0 bases short and J 13 bases short, with 7 bases between. This CDR3 is CAWSVAHPLHF. The CDR3 region has the DNA TGTGCCTGGAGTGTAGCCCACCCCCTCCACTTT.